The sequence of this T cell receptor beta chain was determined in a study of PD-L1 blockade in urothelial cancer. Across the whole study: Atezolizumab (1,200 mg intravenously every 3 weeks) began around 2014 for patients. At 6 weeks and at 3 weeks (second dose) after treatment start, blood was analyzed. Blood samples contained a median about 150,000 T cells.

This CDR3 is built from 13 residues. V was pared by 3 bases and J by 5 bases, with 11 bases between. Germline loops: CDR1 MNHEY, CDR2 SMNVEV (reference sequence). In its sample, this clone was seen a few times. Measured with immunoSEQ multiplex PCR; TCRdb has only the in-frame clones, and not every one. The sample carries more than 60,000 clones, about 88% recorded once. Documented time point: peripheral blood 6 weeks after treatment start. The clonotype originates from a man in his 60s with urothelial cancer. This rearrangement joins TRBV27 to TRBJ2-7; D remains unclear. The specimen was PBMCs, collected around atezolizumab (anti-PD-L1) treatment. The CDR3 region has the DNA TGTGCCAGCAGTTTCCCCTCCCCTCACGAGCAGTACTTC. Protein sequence: CASSFPSPHEQYF.